The 27 T cell receptor beta chains below come from one sample, sequenced in a study of blood T cells in healthy people across ages. Through a sample-barcoded 5' primer and a J-beta primer mix, a second PCR was run for roughly 7 to 11 cycles. MiXCR was run by TCRdb on the 5' RACE reads, yielding one entry per CDR3 protein. The repertoire holds 850,000 to 1,300,000 distinct CDR3 sequences, with 35% to 55% as singletons. The sequencing input was blood. The receptors derive from a woman aged 55-70 years in good health.

This clonotype occurred a few times. J is TRBJ2-1 and V is TRBV5-1; possibly TRBD2 for D (6 bases). Germline V CDR1 and CDR2: SGHRS, YFSETQ. The CDR3 covers 16 residues. V was pared by 4 bases and J by 0 bases, with 14 bases between. The DNA for the CDR3 is TGCGCCAGCAGCACGGGGACTCCAAGCTCCTACAATGAGCAGTTCTTC. Protein: CASSTGTPSSYNEQFF.

The V gene is TRBV9, the J gene TRBJ2-4, with 7 bases aligning to TRBD1. The closer fit of TRBJ2-7 to the DNA end suggests the J call may be wrong. CDR3 size: 16 residues. Germline V gene data show CDR1 as SGDLS and CDR2 as YYNGEE. The CDR3 bases are TGTGCCAGCAGCCCTTCCCCCACAGGGGCCGCCTACGAGCAGTACTTC. Protein sequence: CASSPSPTGAAYEQYF.

This chain links TRBV2 with TRBJ2-7; possibly TRBD1 or TRBD2 for D (5 bases each). Looked up from germline, CDR1 is SNHLY and CDR2 is FYNNEI. CDR3 length equals 14 residues. V lost 3 bases and J 5 bases, leaving 14 bases between the germline ends. The CDR3 sequence is CASSDGGTVHEQYF. CDR3 sequence (DNA): TGTGCCAGCAGTGATGGTGGGACGGTCCACGAGCAGTACTTC.

The chain has TRBV20-1 and TRBJ1-2; TRBD1 agrees at 7 bases. The ends lost 0 bases at V and 9 bases at J; junction bases unmatched: 13. The CDR3 covers 15 residues. Germline-derived CDR1 and CDR2 are DFQATT and SNEGSKA (reference sequence). CDR3 bases: TGCAGTGCTAGAGAGTCGACAGACAGGGCGCACAGCTACACCTTC. This translates into CSARESTDRAHSYTF.

The chain combines TRBV29-1 with TRBJ1-2; D perhaps matches TRBD1 (5 bases). Germline loops: CDR1 SQVTM, CDR2 ANQGSEA. V lost 7 bases to trimming and J lost 6 bases, with 21 bases between them. The CDR3 is 14 residues long. The CDR3 sequence: CSAGRLGKSHGYTF. CDR3 nucleotide sequence: TGCAGCGCGGGACGATTAGGGAAGTCGCATGGCTACACCTTC.

This chain joins TRBV15 and TRBJ2-1; no clear D. Trimming stripped 1 base from V and 7 bases from J, with 11 bases between. The germline gives CDR1 LNHNV, CDR2 YYDKDF (reference sequence). The CDR3 loop spans 14 amino acids. CDR3 DNA: TGTGCCACCAGCAGAGGCGGCTTTGGTAATGAGCAGTTCTTC. Its protein is CATSRGGFGNEQFF.

This clonotype was seen a handful of times. The chain recombines TRBV25-1 with TRBJ2-2, with D perhaps TRBD2 (6 bases). From germline, CDR1 is MGHDK and CDR2 SYGVNS. V was trimmed by 9 bases and J by 6 bases, leaving 20 bases between them. This CDR3 comprises 15 residues. The CDR3 loop is CASKSGTPSPGELFF. In DNA, the CDR3 is TGTGCCAGTAAATCCGGGACTCCTTCCCCCGGGGAGCTGTTTTTT.

This clonotype has just a few counts. The V call is TRBV7-8, the J call TRBJ2-7; 13 bases match TRBD2. This CDR3 has 19 amino acids. V gave up 0 bases and J gave up 5 bases; unmatched junction bases: 13. Germline V gene lookup returns CDR1 SGHVS and CDR2 FQNEAQ. Here the CDR3 DNA reads TGTGCCAGCAGCTTAGCGGGTAGGAGGACTAGCGGGAGTCTGGACGAGCAGTACTTC. It yields the protein CASSLAGRRTSGSLDEQYF.

The J gene is TRBJ2-4, the V gene TRBV10-2; tentatively, D is TRBD1 (7 bases). The end of the DNA fits TRBJ2-7 better, so the J call may be wrong. CDR1 and CDR2 (germline): WSHSY, SAAADI. This CDR3 is 14 amino acids long. The CDR3 DNA reads TGCGCCAGCAGTGAGGGCAGGGGGGACTACGAGCAGTACTTC. As protein: CASSEGRGDYEQYF.

This clonotype was detected a few times. DNA for the CDR3: TGTGCTAGTGGTTTGTACTCAGTAAATGAGCAGTTCTTC. It encodes CASGLYSVNEQFF. The chain couples TRBV12-5 to TRBJ2-1; no reliable D call. Germline assignment: CDR1 LGHNT and CDR2 FRNRAP. The length of the CDR3 is 13 residues. Trimming took 2 bases from V and 7 from J, leaving 9 bases between them.

The chain carries TRBV27 and TRBJ1-1; D gene uncertain. CDR1 and CDR2 (germline): MNHEY, SMNVEV (reference sequence). The CDR3 extends over 15 amino acids. V lost 5 bases and J 3 bases, leaving 16 bases between the germline ends. The CDR3 loop is CASSIRPQWDTEAFF. DNA for the CDR3: TGTGCCAGCAGTATCCGCCCTCAGTGGGACACTGAAGCTTTCTTT.

This clonotype occurred a few times. The chain is built from TRBV9 and TRBJ2-7, with 8 bases matching TRBD2. V lost 0 bases, J lost 0 bases, and 8 bases stayed unmatched. Germline V CDR1 and CDR2: SGDLS, YYNGEE. This CDR3 region has 17 residues. Here the CDR3 DNA reads TGTGCCAGCAGCGTAGAAGGTCGGGGACTAGGCTCCTACGAGCAGTACTTC. Its protein product is CASSVEGRGLGSYEQYF.

The chain is built from TRBV3-1 and TRBJ2-7; maybe TRBD2 (7 bases). V lost 4 bases and J lost 0, with 13 bases in between. Germline CDR1 LGHDT, CDR2 YNNKEL (reference sequence). This CDR3 comprises 15 residues. CDR3 in DNA: TGTGCCAGCAGCCGAGGACTAGGGGGCTCCTACGAGCAGTACTTC. It is translated as CASSRGLGGSYEQYF.

This clonotype has just a few counts. Written as DNA, the CDR3 is TGTGCCAGCAGCAGGACAGGGGAGATGGGTCAGCCCCAGCATTTT. It codes for CASSRTGEMGQPQHF. The V gene is TRBV7-2, the J gene TRBJ1-5; 9 bases are shared with TRBD1. The J segment lost 6 bases and the V segment lost 5 bases, leaving 8 bases of the junction unmatched. The CDR3 spans 15 residues. Germline assignment: CDR1 SGHTA and CDR2 FQGNSA.

This clonotype was observed a few times. The V call is TRBV20-1, the J call TRBJ2-7; possible D gene TRBD1, 6 bases. Deletions cut 0 bases from V and 1 base from J, with 10 bases between. There are 14 residues in the CDR3. Germline V gene sequence: CDR1 DFQATT, CDR2 SNEGSKA (reference sequence). In DNA, the CDR3 is TGCAGTGCTAGAGATCCGGACAGTTCCTACGAGCAGTACTTC. It encodes CSARDPDSSYEQYF.

J is TRBJ2-4 and V is TRBV2; possibly TRBD1 for D (5 bases). The end of the DNA aligns better with TRBJ2-7, so the J call may be wrong. In germline, CDR1 is SNHLY, CDR2 FYNNEI. CDR3 length: 14 amino acids. The CDR3 coding sequence is TGTGCCAGCAGTATCGGCAGGGCGGTCGACGAGCAGTACTTC. This gives the protein CASSIGRAVDEQYF.

This clonotype has just a few counts. The rearrangement links TRBV20-1 to TRBJ2-1, with D unresolved. The CDR3 is 16 amino acids. CDR1 DFQATT and CDR2 SNEGSKA come from the germline V gene (reference sequence). The V and J ends lost 0 bases and 6 bases respectively, with 18 bases between them. CDR3 loop: CSARDMIGPARNEQFF. DNA of the CDR3: TGCAGTGCTAGAGATATGATTGGGCCCGCGCGCAATGAGCAGTTCTTC.

This clonotype showed up just a few times. The rearrangement joins TRBV20-1 to TRBJ2-1; 11 bases are a match to TRBD2. Looked up from germline, CDR1 is DFQATT and CDR2 is SNEGSKA (reference sequence). The CDR3 is 18 residues long. V dropped 0 bases and J dropped 2; count of bases not matched to a gene: 9. CDR3 in amino acids: CSARDLGTSGLAYNEQFF. CDR3 nucleotides: TGCAGTGCTAGAGATCTCGGGACTAGCGGCCTCGCCTACAATGAGCAGTTCTTC.

The rearrangement joins TRBV20-1 to TRBJ1-2, with D possibly being TRBD1 (5 bases). CDR1 and CDR2 (germline): DFQATT, SNEGSKA (reference sequence). This CDR3 is 14 amino acids long. The V end lost 4 bases, the J end lost 7 bases, and 19 bases lay between the germline ends. The chain's CDR3 is CSATEGPGWSGYTF. In DNA, the CDR3 is TGCAGTGCTACCGAGGGGCCGGGGTGGTCTGGCTACACCTTC.

This clonotype was picked up many times. The chain uses TRBV7-2 and TRBJ2-3; no clear D. Trimming took 3 bases from V and 0 from J, leaving 7 bases between them. CDR1 and CDR2 (germline): SGHTA, FQGNSA. The CDR3 runs 14 residues. The CDR3 DNA is TGTGCCAGCAGCTTGGGTCCAAGCACAGATACGCAGTATTTT. It yields the protein CASSLGPSTDTQYF.

This clonotype was counted only a few times. This chain uses TRBV29-1 with TRBJ1-2, with D hard to call. The germline V gene encodes CDR1 SQVTM and CDR2 ANQGSEA. The CDR3 loop spans 11 amino acids. V lost 4 bases to trimming and J lost 6 bases, with 9 bases between them. This CDR3 reads CSVVGINGYTF. CDR3 DNA sequence: TGCAGCGTTGTAGGGATCAATGGCTACACCTTC.

Here the CDR3 reads CASSFIGVYGYTF. For the CDR3, the DNA is TGTGCCAGCAGTTTCATCGGGGTCTATGGCTACACCTTC. The chain joins TRBV12-3 or TRBV12-4 to TRBJ1-2; D is ambiguous. Trimming took 3 bases from V and 4 from J, leaving 9 bases between them. This CDR3 is 13 amino acids long.

This chain uses TRBV24-1 with TRBJ2-3, with D hard to call. Deletions cut 5 bases from V and 8 bases from J, with 19 bases between. CDR1 is KGHDR, CDR2 SFDVKD, per germline. This CDR3 spans 15 amino acids. The CDR3: CATSGDGSVAGTQYF. DNA for the CDR3: TGTGCCACCAGTGGAGACGGTTCGGTCGCAGGTACGCAGTATTTT.

V usage is TRBV27 and J usage is TRBJ2-3; 9 nucleotides line up with TRBD2. The V and J ends lost 7 bases and 3 bases, in that order; junction bases with no gene match: 8. The CDR3 contains 15 residues. Germline values: CDR1 MNHEY, CDR2 SMNVEV (reference sequence). CDR3 sequence (DNA): TGTGCCAGCAACCTAGCGGGATTCGAGACAGATACGCAGTATTTT. Protein product: CASNLAGFETDTQYF.

There are many counts of this clonotype. The chain is built from TRBV5-1 and TRBJ2-7; 12 bases are shared with TRBD2. The CDR3 is made up of 14 amino acids. The germline gives CDR1 SGHRS, CDR2 YFSETQ. Trimming took 0 bases from V and 5 from J; bases not matched to a gene: 0. The chain's CDR3 is CASSLGLAGDEQYF. The CDR3 nucleotides read TGCGCCAGCAGCTTGGGACTAGCGGGAGACGAGCAGTACTTC.

The table lists this clonotype with a few counts. The J gene is TRBJ1-2, the V gene TRBV12-3 or TRBV12-4; possibly TRBD1 for D (6 bases). The CDR3 sequence is 14 residues long. Trimming pared 4 bases from V and 4 bases from J, leaving 13 bases between. In DNA form, the CDR3 reads TGTGCCAGCAGTTCGTACAGGGACTCCTATGGCTACACCTTC. Amino acids: CASSSYRDSYGYTF.

This clonotype was detected many times. The gene calls are TRBV4-2 and TRBJ2-1; D is undetermined. V was clipped by 2 bases and J by 8 bases, with 13 bases between them. The CDR3 extends over 14 amino acids. Germline V gene sequence: CDR1 LGHNA, CDR2 YNFKEQ. The CDR3 DNA is TGTGCCAGCAGCCAAAACCCGCTAGAGGATGAGCAGTTCTTC. This gives the protein CASSQNPLEDEQFF.